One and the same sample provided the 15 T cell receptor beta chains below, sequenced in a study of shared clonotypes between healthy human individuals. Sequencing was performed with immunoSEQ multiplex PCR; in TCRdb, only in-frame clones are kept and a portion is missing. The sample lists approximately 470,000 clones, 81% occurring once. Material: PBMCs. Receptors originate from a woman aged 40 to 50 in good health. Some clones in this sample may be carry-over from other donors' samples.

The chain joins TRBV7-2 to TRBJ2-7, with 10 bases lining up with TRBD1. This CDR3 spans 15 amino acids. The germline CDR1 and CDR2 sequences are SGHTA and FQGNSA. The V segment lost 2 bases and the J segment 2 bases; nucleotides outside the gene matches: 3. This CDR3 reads CASSLQGQGPYEQYF. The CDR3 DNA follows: TGTGCCAGCAGCTTACAGGGACAGGGGCCCTACGAGCAGTACTTC.

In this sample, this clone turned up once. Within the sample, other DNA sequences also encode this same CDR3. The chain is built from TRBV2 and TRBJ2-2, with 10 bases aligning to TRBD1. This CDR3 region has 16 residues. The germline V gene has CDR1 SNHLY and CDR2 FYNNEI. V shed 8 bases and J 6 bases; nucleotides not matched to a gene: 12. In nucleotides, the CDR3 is TGTGCCAGCTCCGGGACAGGGGTCGGCCTCGCCGGGGAGCTGTTTTTT. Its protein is CASSGTGVGLAGELFF. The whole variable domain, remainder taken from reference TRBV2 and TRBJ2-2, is EPEVTQTPSHQVTQMGQEVILRCVPISNHLYFYWYRQILGQKVEFLVSFYNNEISEKSEIFDDQFSVERPDGSNFTLKIRSTKLEDSAMYFCASSGTGVGLAGELFFGEGSRLTVL.

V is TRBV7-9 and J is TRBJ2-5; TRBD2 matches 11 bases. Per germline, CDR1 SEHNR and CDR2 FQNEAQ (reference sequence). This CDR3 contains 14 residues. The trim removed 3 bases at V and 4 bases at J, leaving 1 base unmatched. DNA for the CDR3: TGTGCCAGCAGCTTTGGACTAGCGGGAGAGACCCAGTACTTC. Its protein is CASSFGLAGETQYF.

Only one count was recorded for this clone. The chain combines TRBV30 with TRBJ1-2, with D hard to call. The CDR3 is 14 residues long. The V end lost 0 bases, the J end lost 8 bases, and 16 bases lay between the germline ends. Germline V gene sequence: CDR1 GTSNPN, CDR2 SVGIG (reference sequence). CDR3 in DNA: TGTGCCTGGAGTGTCGGTGGACTGGACCAGGGCTACACCTTC. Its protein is CAWSVGGLDQGYTF.

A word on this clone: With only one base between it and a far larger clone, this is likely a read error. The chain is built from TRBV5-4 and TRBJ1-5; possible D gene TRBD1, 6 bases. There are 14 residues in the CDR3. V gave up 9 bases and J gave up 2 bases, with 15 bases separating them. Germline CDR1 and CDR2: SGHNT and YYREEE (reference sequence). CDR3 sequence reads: CATNRADGNQPQHF. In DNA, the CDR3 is TGTGCCACCAACAGGGCCGATGGCAATCAGCCCCAGCATTTT.

Written as DNA, the CDR3 is TGTGCCATCAGTGAGTCACCTAGCGGGAGCCGCCCAGATACGCAGTATTTT. It is translated as CAISESPSGSRPDTQYF. The chain joins TRBV10-3 to TRBJ2-3, with 10 bases fitting TRBD2. The CDR3 has 17 amino acids. CDR1 and CDR2 (germline): ENHRY, SYGVKD. V was pared by 0 bases and J by 4 bases, with 7 bases of the junction left unmatched.

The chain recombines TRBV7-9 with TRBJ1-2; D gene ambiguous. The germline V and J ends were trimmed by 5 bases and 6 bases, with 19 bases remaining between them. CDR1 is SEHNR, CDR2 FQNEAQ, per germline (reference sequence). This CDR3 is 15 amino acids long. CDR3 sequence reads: CASSPQAADRHGYTF. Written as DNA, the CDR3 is TGTGCCAGCAGCCCCCAGGCTGCGGATAGGCATGGCTACACCTTC.

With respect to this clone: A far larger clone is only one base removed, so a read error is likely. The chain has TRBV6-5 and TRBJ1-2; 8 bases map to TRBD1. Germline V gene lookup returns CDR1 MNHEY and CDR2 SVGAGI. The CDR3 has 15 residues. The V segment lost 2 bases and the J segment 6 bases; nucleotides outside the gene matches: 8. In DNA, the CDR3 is TGTGCCAGCAGTTACGCAGGGGGCGAGAACCATGGCTACACCTTC. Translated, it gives CASSYAGGENHGYTF.

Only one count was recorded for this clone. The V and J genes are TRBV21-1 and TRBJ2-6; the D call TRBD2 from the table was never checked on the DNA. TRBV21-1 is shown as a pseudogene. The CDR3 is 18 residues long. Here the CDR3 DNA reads TGTGCCAGCAGCACGACTAGCGGGGAATCCTCTGGGGCCAACGTCCTGACTTTC. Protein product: CASSTTSGESSGANVLTF.

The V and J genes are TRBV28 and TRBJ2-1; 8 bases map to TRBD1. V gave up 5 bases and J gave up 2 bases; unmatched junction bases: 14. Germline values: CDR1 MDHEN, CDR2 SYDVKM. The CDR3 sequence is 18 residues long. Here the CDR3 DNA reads TGTGCCAGCAGTCCACTCTGGACAGGGAGCGGGCCCTACAATGAGCAGTTCTTC. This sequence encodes CASSPLWTGSGPYNEQFF. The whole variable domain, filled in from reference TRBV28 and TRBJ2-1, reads DVKVTQSSRYLVKRTGEKVFLECVQDMDHENMFWYRQDPGLGLRLIYFSYDVKMKEKGDIPEGYSVSREKKERFSLILESASTNQTSMYLCASSPLWTGSGPYNEQFFGPGTRLTVL.

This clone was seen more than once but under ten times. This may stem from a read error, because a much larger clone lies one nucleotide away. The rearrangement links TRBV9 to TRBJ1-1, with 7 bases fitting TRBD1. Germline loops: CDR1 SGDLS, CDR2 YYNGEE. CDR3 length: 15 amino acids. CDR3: CASSVAVGGYTEALF. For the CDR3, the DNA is TGTGCCAGCAGCGTAGCGGTAGGGGGCTACACTGAAGCTCTCTTT.

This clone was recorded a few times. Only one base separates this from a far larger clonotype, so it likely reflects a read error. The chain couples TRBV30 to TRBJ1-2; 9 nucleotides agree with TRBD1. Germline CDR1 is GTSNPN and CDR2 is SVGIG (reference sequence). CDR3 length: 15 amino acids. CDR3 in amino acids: CAWSRDRDGDYGYAF. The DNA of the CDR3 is TGTGCCTGGAGCCGGGACAGGGATGGGGACTATGGCTACGCCTTC.

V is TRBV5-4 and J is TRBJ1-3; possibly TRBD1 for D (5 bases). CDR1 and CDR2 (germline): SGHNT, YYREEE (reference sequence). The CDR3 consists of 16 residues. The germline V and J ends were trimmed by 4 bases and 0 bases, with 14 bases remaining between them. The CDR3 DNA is TGTGCCAGCAGCCTAGGTGGGGCCGCCTCTGGAAACACCATATATTTT. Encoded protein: CASSLGGAASGNTIYF.

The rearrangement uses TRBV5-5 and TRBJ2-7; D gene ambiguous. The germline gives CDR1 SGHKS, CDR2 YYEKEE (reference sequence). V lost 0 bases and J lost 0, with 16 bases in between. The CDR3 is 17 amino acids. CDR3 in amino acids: CASSLDGWRSGSYEQYF. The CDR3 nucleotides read TGTGCCAGCAGCTTGGACGGGTGGCGGTCGGGCTCCTACGAGCAGTACTTC.

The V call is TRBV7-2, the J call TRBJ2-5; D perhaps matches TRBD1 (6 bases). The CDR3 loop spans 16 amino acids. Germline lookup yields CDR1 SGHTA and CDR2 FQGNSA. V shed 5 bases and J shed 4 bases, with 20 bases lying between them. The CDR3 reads CASSRNGGSIPETQYF. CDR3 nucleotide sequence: TGTGCCAGCAGCCGCAATGGGGGCAGTATACCAGAGACCCAGTACTTC.